The rows below give T cell receptor beta chains drawn from one sample of a study of ipilimumab plus nivolumab after autologous stem cell transplantation. Method: immunoSEQ multiplex PCR; TCRdb's copy keeps in-frame clones and lacks some. The table shows about 40,000 clones, with 90% to 95% occurring only once. The sample here was PBMCs, taken in a trial of ipilimumab plus nivolumab as post-transplant consolidation. These receptor sequences come from a male donor with multiple myeloma. Both conserved end residues are part of each CDR3.

v_call,j_call,cdr3_aa
TRBV7-2,TRBJ2-3,CASSLVGAYTTDTQYF
TRBV11-1,TRBJ1-2,CASSDAGGAYGYTF
TRBV5-1,TRBJ1-1,CASSLNPQGENTEAFF
TRBV5-1,TRBJ2-5,CASSPTTSTPETQYF
TRBV19,TRBJ2-2,CASGRRGDTGELFF
TRBV7-2,TRBJ2-1,CASRTDPYRSNNEQFF
TRBV7-2,TRBJ1-5,CASSLGVRSNQPQHF
TRBV6-6,TRBJ1-5,CASSYPPTENQPQHF
TRBV18,TRBJ2-2,CASSPWIRDNTGELFF
TRBV5-3,TRBJ2-7,CARSYRDYPSDEQYF
TRBV5-4,TRBJ2-3,CASSSGLAGTDTQYF
TRBV28,TRBJ1-5,CASSLWRWGGPQHF
TRBV7-9,TRBJ1-1,CATLDERGYEDTEAFF
TRBV28,TRBJ2-2,CASSLVGGTGELFF
TRBV6-4,TRBJ1-2,CASSVSVSTNYGYTF
TRBV7-8,TRBJ1-6,CASSQRTGLTYNSPLHF
TRBV30,TRBJ2-5,CAWSMTSGGETQYF
TRBV19,TRBJ1-1,CASSKDRGHTEAFF
TRBV7-2,TRBJ1-1,CASSSRAIEAFF